Given below is one T cell receptor beta chain in context. This specimen comes from a study of T cell changes during pregnancy in multiple sclerosis. Clones were read by immunoSEQ multiplex PCR, and TCRdb kept only the in-frame ones, dropping some. The table records about 36,000 clones, around 90% of them present only once. In germline, CDR1 is MNHNS, CDR2 SASEGT. CDR3 length: 15 residues. V trimming: 7 bases; J trimming: 7 bases; junction bases outside the gene matches: 7. The chain employs TRBV6-1 and TRBJ1-6, with TRBD1 matching 10 bases. The TCR was taken from a female donor with multiple sclerosis, enrolled in a pregnancy study. The source was CD4+ T cells from peripheral blood mononuclear cells, collected in the first trimester of pregnancy. Written as DNA, the CDR3 is TGTGCCAGCATCCTGGACAGGGGGGAAAATTCACCCCTCCACTTT. Its protein is CASILDRGENSPLHF.